The clone carrying this T cell receptor (beta chain) was seen just once. Antigen unknown. This entry comes from a study of T-cell reconstitution after alpha-beta-depleted transplantation in children. Study-level findings and limits: Fresh T-cell production supplied most of the T-cell counts and diversity seen one year after transplant.

V dropped 1 base and J dropped 0 bases, with 13 bases sitting between them. The germline CDR1 and CDR2 sequences are LGHNA and YNFKEQ. The CDR3 runs to 17 residues. Using unique molecular identifiers, the investigators prepared the TCRbeta library. Each CDR3 protein gets one entry after TCRdb re-called the PCR reads with MiXCR. The table includes fewer than 700,000 distinct CDR3 sequences, 10% to 15% detected once. V is TRBV4-2 and J is TRBJ1-3; tentative D call: TRBD1 (5 bases). This TCR came from a male patient between 10 and 17 years old who had a stem cell transplant for acute myeloid leukemia, so the T cells may come from the graft donor. The source material was PBMCs, mostly from graft donor cells, sampled 360 days after TCRalphabeta/CD19-depleted stem cell transplant. As DNA, the CDR3 is TGTGCCAGCAGCCAAGGGGTTGACAGAAGCTCTGGAAACACCATATATTTT. It encodes CASSQGVDRSSGNTIYF.